A selection of T cell receptor beta chains follows, all from one sample in a study of radiation and T cells in renal cell carcinoma. Sequenced by immunoSEQ multiplex PCR; TCRdb stores in-frame clones only, minus some. Here the sample spans roughly 140,000 clones, approximately 88% being singletons. This specimen consisted of blood, obtained from a patient whose treatment included radiotherapy and nephrectomy. The receptor set was obtained from a woman aged 45-60 years with renal cell carcinoma. The CDR3 runs from the conserved cysteine through the conserved F or W. Fields, in order: D gene, J gene, V gene, clone size, CDR3 DNA, CDR3 protein. A D gene is named only where the DNA matches it firmly. Size is stated for part of the rows, as once, few or many counts, or as a class when the clone is expanded.

D gene: NA; J gene: TRBJ1-3; V gene: TRBV4-2; clone size: NA; CDR3 DNA: TGTGCCAGCAGCCAAGTCCCCGGGGCCCTCTCTGGAAACACCATATATTTT; CDR3 protein: CASSQVPGALSGNTIYF
D gene: TRBD1; J gene: TRBJ2-5; V gene: TRBV7-2; clone size: NA; CDR3 DNA: TGTGCCAGCAGTCAGGGAACTACAGGGGGGCAAGAGACCCAGTACTTC; CDR3 protein: CASSQGTTGGQETQYF
D gene: NA; J gene: TRBJ2-1; V gene: TRBV13; clone size: NA; CDR3 DNA: TGTGCCAGCAGCCTCTCCAGTACCTACAATGAGCAGTTCTTC; CDR3 protein: CASSLSSTYNEQFF
D gene: TRBD1; J gene: TRBJ1-1; V gene: TRBV27; clone size: NA; CDR3 DNA: TGTGCCAGCAGCAAGGGACAGATGAACACTGAAGCTTTCTTT; CDR3 protein: CASSKGQMNTEAFF
D gene: NA; J gene: TRBJ1-4; V gene: TRBV6-6; clone size: NA; CDR3 DNA: TGTGCCAGCAGTTCGACCCGGACTGAAAAACTGTTTTTT; CDR3 protein: CASSSTRTEKLFF
D gene: TRBD1; J gene: TRBJ1-1; V gene: TRBV19; clone size: NA; CDR3 DNA: TGTGCCAGTAGTCGGCGGACAGGAGTATTGGGCGGCACTGAAGCTTTCTTT; CDR3 protein: CASSRRTGVLGGTEAFF
D gene: NA; J gene: TRBJ2-3; V gene: TRBV19; clone size: NA; CDR3 DNA: TGTGCCAGTAGTAAGGGGGGTCCTACGCAGTATTTT; CDR3 protein: CASSKGGPTQYF
D gene: NA; J gene: TRBJ2-2; V gene: TRBV14; clone size: NA; CDR3 DNA: TGTGCCAGCAGCCAAGTCTCGACGGGGATGTTTTTT; CDR3 protein: CASSQVSTGMFF
D gene: NA; J gene: TRBJ2-3; V gene: TRBV7-9; clone size: NA; CDR3 DNA: TGTGCCAGCAGCTTAATAGGGGCCCCAGATACGCAGTATTTT; CDR3 protein: CASSLIGAPDTQYF
D gene: TRBD1; J gene: TRBJ1-1; V gene: TRBV6-1; clone size: NA; CDR3 DNA: TGTGCCAGCAGTGAAAGAGACAGGGGACGGGCGAACACTGAAGCTTTCTTT; CDR3 protein: CASSERDRGRANTEAFF
D gene: NA; J gene: TRBJ2-7; V gene: TRBV13; clone size: NA; CDR3 DNA: TGTGCCAGCAGCTTCTACGGGTCCTACGAGCAGTACTTC; CDR3 protein: CASSFYGSYEQYF
D gene: TRBD1; J gene: TRBJ1-4; V gene: TRBV27; clone size: NA; CDR3 DNA: TGTGCCAGCGGTCGGCTACAGGGGACTGAAAAACTGTTTTTT; CDR3 protein: CASGRLQGTEKLFF
D gene: NA; J gene: TRBJ2-5; V gene: TRBV19; clone size: NA; CDR3 DNA: TGTGCCAGTAGTATAGATCCGGAGCTACAGACCCAGTACTTC; CDR3 protein: CASSIDPELQTQYF
D gene: NA; J gene: TRBJ1-2; V gene: TRBV2; clone size: few; CDR3 DNA: TGTGCCAGCAGTTTTGGACAGTCGTATGGCTACACCTTC; CDR3 protein: CASSFGQSYGYTF
D gene: NA; J gene: TRBJ2-7; V gene: TRBV2; clone size: NA; CDR3 DNA: TGTGCCAGCAGTGAAAACAGTTCCTACGAGCAGTACTTC; CDR3 protein: CASSENSSYEQYF
D gene: NA; J gene: TRBJ2-7; V gene: TRBV6-5; clone size: NA; CDR3 DNA: TGTGCCAGCAGCTCTGACGGGGGAGCCCCTAGGGAGCAGTACTTC; CDR3 protein: CASSSDGGAPREQYF
D gene: NA; J gene: TRBJ2-7; V gene: TRBV5-6; clone size: NA; CDR3 DNA: TGTGCCAGCAGCTTTTCTTCCCCCGACGAGCAGTACTTC; CDR3 protein: CASSFSSPDEQYF
D gene: TRBD1; J gene: TRBJ1-4; V gene: TRBV5-5; clone size: NA; CDR3 DNA: TGTGCCAGCAGCCTTGGGACAGCTAATGAAAAACTGTTTTTT; CDR3 protein: CASSLGTANEKLFF
D gene: NA; J gene: TRBJ1-5; V gene: TRBV30; clone size: NA; CDR3 DNA: TGTGCCTGGAGCGCGGGGACGGCCGGTTTCAATCAGCCCCAGCATTTT; CDR3 protein: CAWSAGTAGFNQPQHF
D gene: TRBD1; J gene: TRBJ2-2; V gene: TRBV9; clone size: NA; CDR3 DNA: TGTGCCAGCAGCTTTACAGGGGGCGAGGCCGGGGAGCTGTTTTTT; CDR3 protein: CASSFTGGEAGELFF
D gene: TRBD2; J gene: TRBJ2-5; V gene: TRBV5-1; clone size: NA; CDR3 DNA: TGCGCCAGCAGCTCGACTAGCGGGGAAGAGACCCAGTACTTC; CDR3 protein: CASSSTSGEETQYF
D gene: NA; J gene: TRBJ1-1; V gene: TRBV4-2; clone size: NA; CDR3 DNA: TGTGCCAGCAGCCAAGATCAGGGTACTTACACTGAAGCTTTCTTT; CDR3 protein: CASSQDQGTYTEAFF
D gene: TRBD1; J gene: TRBJ2-5; V gene: TRBV6-5; clone size: once; CDR3 DNA: TGTGCCAGCAGTCGTAACAGGGGCTACCAAGAGACCCAGTACTTC; CDR3 protein: CASSRNRGYQETQYF
D gene: NA; J gene: TRBJ1-6; V gene: TRBV27; clone size: NA; CDR3 DNA: TGTGCCAGCAGTTTATTGGGGGGTTCCTATAATTCACCCCTCCACTTT; CDR3 protein: CASSLLGGSYNSPLHF
D gene: TRBD1; J gene: TRBJ1-1; V gene: TRBV2; clone size: few; CDR3 DNA: TGTGCCAGCAGTCCCAGGGGGCGGACTGAAGCTTTCTTT; CDR3 protein: CASSPRGRTEAFF
D gene: TRBD1; J gene: TRBJ1-5; V gene: TRBV6-1; clone size: NA; CDR3 DNA: TGTGCCATTAGGGGGCCCTCACAATATCAGCCCCAGCATTTT; CDR3 protein: CAIRGPSQYQPQHF
D gene: NA; J gene: TRBJ1-6; V gene: TRBV7-8; clone size: NA; CDR3 DNA: TGTGCCAGCAGCCCCCGCGGTGGTTATTCACCCCTCCACTTT; CDR3 protein: CASSPRGGYSPLHF
D gene: TRBD1; J gene: TRBJ1-3; V gene: TRBV19; clone size: NA; CDR3 DNA: TGTGCCAGTAGTACCTATCCGGGACAGTCTAACCTGAGCTCTGGAAACACCATATATTTT; CDR3 protein: CASSTYPGQSNLSSGNTIYF
D gene: TRBD1; J gene: TRBJ2-3; V gene: TRBV4-1; clone size: once; CDR3 DNA: TGCGCCAGCAGCCAATGGACAGGGAGCACAGATACGCAGTATTTT; CDR3 protein: CASSQWTGSTDTQYF
D gene: NA; J gene: TRBJ1-2; V gene: TRBV9; clone size: NA; CDR3 DNA: TGTGCCAGCAGCGTAGGCGCTTGGGATGGCTACACCTTC; CDR3 protein: CASSVGAWDGYTF
D gene: NA; J gene: TRBJ2-1; V gene: TRBV6-1; clone size: NA; CDR3 DNA: TGTGCCAGCTATAGGAATGAGCAGTTCTTC; CDR3 protein: CASYRNEQFF
D gene: NA; J gene: TRBJ1-2; V gene: TRBV4-1; clone size: NA; CDR3 DNA: TGCGCCAGCAGCCAATGGGAGAACTATGGCTACACCTTC; CDR3 protein: CASSQWENYGYTF
D gene: NA; J gene: TRBJ1-5; V gene: TRBV19; clone size: NA; CDR3 DNA: TGTGCCAGTAGTGCCTCGTTCCGGGACAGCAATCAGCCCCAGCATTTT; CDR3 protein: CASSASFRDSNQPQHF
D gene: NA; J gene: TRBJ1-2; V gene: TRBV5-1; clone size: NA; CDR3 DNA: TGCGCCAGCAGCTCAACCGGGACATGGGGTGAGGATGGCTACACCTTC; CDR3 protein: CASSSTGTWGEDGYTF
D gene: NA; J gene: TRBJ1-2; V gene: TRBV11-1; clone size: NA; CDR3 DNA: TGTGCCAGCAGCTTCATCGGAAACTATGGCTACACCTTC; CDR3 protein: CASSFIGNYGYTF
D gene: TRBD2; J gene: TRBJ2-3; V gene: TRBV11-1; clone size: NA; CDR3 DNA: TGTGCCAGCAGCTTAATAGCGGGGCTCACAGATACGCAGTATTTT; CDR3 protein: CASSLIAGLTDTQYF
D gene: NA; J gene: TRBJ1-2; V gene: TRBV30; clone size: NA; CDR3 DNA: TGTGCGCATCGTGCCGGGGGGGTCTTGGGCTACACCTTC; CDR3 protein: CAHRAGGVLGYTF
D gene: NA; J gene: TRBJ2-5; V gene: TRBV15; clone size: NA; CDR3 DNA: TGTGCCACCAGCAGGGGCAGAGAAGAGACCCAGTACTTC; CDR3 protein: CATSRGREETQYF
D gene: NA; J gene: TRBJ1-1; V gene: TRBV6-5; clone size: NA; CDR3 DNA: TGTGCCAGCGCACGAGGTCGGGCGATGGAAGCTTTCTTT; CDR3 protein: CASARGRAMEAFF
D gene: NA; J gene: TRBJ2-6; V gene: TRBV6-6; clone size: NA; CDR3 DNA: TGTGCCAGCAGTCTGGCGGGTGGGGCCAACGTCCTGACTTTC; CDR3 protein: CASSLAGGANVLTF
D gene: NA; J gene: TRBJ2-3; V gene: TRBV18; clone size: NA; CDR3 DNA: TGTGCCAGCCAGGGGGGGACCACAGATACGCAGTATTTT; CDR3 protein: CASQGGTTDTQYF
D gene: TRBD2; J gene: TRBJ2-5; V gene: TRBV6-5; clone size: NA; CDR3 DNA: TGTGCCAGCAAGATGACTAGCGGGGGGTGGGAGACCCAGTACTTC; CDR3 protein: CASKMTSGGWETQYF
D gene: NA; J gene: TRBJ2-2; V gene: TRBV11-3; clone size: NA; CDR3 DNA: TGTGCCAGCAGCCACGACGGGGGGAACACCGGGGAGCTGTTTTTT; CDR3 protein: CASSHDGGNTGELFF
D gene: TRBD1; J gene: TRBJ1-5; V gene: TRBV5-8; clone size: NA; CDR3 DNA: TGTGCCAGCAGCCTCCGGGACAGGGGGCCTGGGCCCCAGCATTTT; CDR3 protein: CASSLRDRGPGPQHF
D gene: NA; J gene: TRBJ2-5; V gene: TRBV10-1; clone size: NA; CDR3 DNA: TGCGCCAGCAGTGATCCTAGGACCGACACACAAGAGACCCAGTACTTC; CDR3 protein: CASSDPRTDTQETQYF
D gene: NA; J gene: TRBJ1-2; V gene: TRBV11-2; clone size: NA; CDR3 DNA: TGTGCCAGCAGCTTAGATGGGCTAAGGGGCTATGGCTACACCTTC; CDR3 protein: CASSLDGLRGYGYTF
D gene: NA; J gene: TRBJ1-1; V gene: TRBV18; clone size: NA; CDR3 DNA: TGTGCCACGGCGGGATCGGGTGAAGCTTTCTTT; CDR3 protein: CATAGSGEAFF
D gene: TRBD1; J gene: TRBJ2-1; V gene: TRBV5-1; clone size: NA; CDR3 DNA: TGCGCCAGCAGCTACGGACAGGGTGGCAATGAGCAGTTCTTC; CDR3 protein: CASSYGQGGNEQFF
D gene: NA; J gene: TRBJ2-2; V gene: TRBV7-9; clone size: NA; CDR3 DNA: TGTGCCAGCAAGGGCACAGTGAACACCGGGGAGCTGTTTTTT; CDR3 protein: CASKGTVNTGELFF
D gene: TRBD1; J gene: TRBJ2-7; V gene: TRBV6-4; clone size: NA; CDR3 DNA: TGTGCCAGCAGTGAAGGGGGCGTGCAGTACTTC; CDR3 protein: CASSEGGVQYF
D gene: TRBD2; J gene: TRBJ2-1; V gene: TRBV9; clone size: NA; CDR3 DNA: TGTGCCAGCAGCGTTGAGGGTAGCGGGGGGTCCCAGCAGTTCTTC; CDR3 protein: CASSVEGSGGSQQFF
D gene: NA; J gene: TRBJ1-2; V gene: TRBV18; clone size: NA; CDR3 DNA: TGTGCCAGCTCACCACCGGTCCGGGATGGCTACACCTTC; CDR3 protein: CASSPPVRDGYTF
D gene: TRBD1; J gene: TRBJ2-1; V gene: TRBV11-3; clone size: NA; CDR3 DNA: TGTGCCAGCAGCAACCGGGACAGGGATGAGCAGTTCTTC; CDR3 protein: CASSNRDRDEQFF
D gene: NA; J gene: TRBJ1-1; V gene: TRBV7-9; clone size: NA; CDR3 DNA: TGTGCCTTACTTGTCGGGACTAAGAACACTGAAGCTTTCTTT; CDR3 protein: CALLVGTKNTEAFF
D gene: NA; J gene: TRBJ2-7; V gene: TRBV29-1; clone size: NA; CDR3 DNA: TGCAGCGTTGTGGTCCAGGCCTCCTCCTACGAGCAGTACTTC; CDR3 protein: CSVVVQASSYEQYF
D gene: NA; J gene: TRBJ2-3; V gene: TRBV5-1; clone size: NA; CDR3 DNA: TGCGCCAGCAGCTTAGAGAGGTCAGATACGCAGTATTTT; CDR3 protein: CASSLERSDTQYF
D gene: NA; J gene: TRBJ1-4; V gene: TRBV18; clone size: NA; CDR3 DNA: TGTGCCAGCCGGACGGGACTCTCGGGTGAAAAACTGTTTTTT; CDR3 protein: CASRTGLSGEKLFF
D gene: TRBD2; J gene: TRBJ2-3; V gene: TRBV2; clone size: NA; CDR3 DNA: TGTGCCAGTGACCTAGCGGGGGTTTTGACAGATACGCAGTATTTT; CDR3 protein: CASDLAGVLTDTQYF
D gene: NA; J gene: TRBJ2-3; V gene: TRBV5-1; clone size: NA; CDR3 DNA: TGCGCCAGCAGCTTGGTCGGTTGGACAGATACGCAGTATTTT; CDR3 protein: CASSLVGWTDTQYF